The sequence of this T cell receptor (beta chain) was determined in a study of beta chain features in type 1 diabetes. Expressed TCRB transcripts were sequenced after all isolated RNA was converted to cDNA. The repertoire was sequenced with immunoSEQ multiplex PCR; TCRdb's copy has only in-frame clones and lacks some. The sample lists about 320,000 clones, 12% to 15% occurring once. The germline V gene encodes CDR1 MNHNY and CDR2 SVGAGI (reference sequence). Trimming took off 7 bases at V and 4 bases at J, with 12 bases between the two ends. This CDR3 contains 13 residues. This rearrangement joins TRBV6-6 to TRBJ2-3; D is perhaps TRBD2 (6 bases). Sequencing was carried out using central memory CD4+ T cells from blood. The TCR comes from a man aged 25-45 years in good health. CDR3 in DNA: TGTGCCAGCACCCCCTCGGGGGCAGATACGCAGTATTTT. Residues: CASTPSGADTQYF.